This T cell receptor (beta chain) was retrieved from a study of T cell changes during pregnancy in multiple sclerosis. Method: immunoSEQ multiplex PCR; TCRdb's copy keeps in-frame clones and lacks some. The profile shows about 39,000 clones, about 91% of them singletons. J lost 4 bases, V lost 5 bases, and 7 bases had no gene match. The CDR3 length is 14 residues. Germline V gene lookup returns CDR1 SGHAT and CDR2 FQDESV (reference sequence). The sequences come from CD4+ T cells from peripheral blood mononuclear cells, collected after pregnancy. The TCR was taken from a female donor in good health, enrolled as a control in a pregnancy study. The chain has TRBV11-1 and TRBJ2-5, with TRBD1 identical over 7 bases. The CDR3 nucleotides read TGTGCCAGCAGCACCGACAGGGTGGGAGAGACCCAGTACTTC. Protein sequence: CASSTDRVGETQYF.